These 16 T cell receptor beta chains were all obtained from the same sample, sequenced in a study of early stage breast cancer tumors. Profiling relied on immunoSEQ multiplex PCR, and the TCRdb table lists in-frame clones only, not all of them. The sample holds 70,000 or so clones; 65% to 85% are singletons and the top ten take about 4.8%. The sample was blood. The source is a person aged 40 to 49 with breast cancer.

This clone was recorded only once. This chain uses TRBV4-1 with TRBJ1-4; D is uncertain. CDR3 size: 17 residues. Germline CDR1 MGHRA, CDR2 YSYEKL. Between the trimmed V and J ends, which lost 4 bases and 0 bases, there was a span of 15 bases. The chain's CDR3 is CASSRRLSAATNEKLFF. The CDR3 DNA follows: TGCGCCAGCAGCCGAAGACTATCAGCAGCAACTAATGAAAAACTGTTTTTT.

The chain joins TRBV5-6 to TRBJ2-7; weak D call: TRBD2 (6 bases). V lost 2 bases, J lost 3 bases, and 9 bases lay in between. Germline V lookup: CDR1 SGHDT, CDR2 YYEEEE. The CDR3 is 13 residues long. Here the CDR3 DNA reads TGTGCCAGCAGCTTTGGTAGCGGCTACGAGCAGTACTTC. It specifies CASSFGSGYEQYF.

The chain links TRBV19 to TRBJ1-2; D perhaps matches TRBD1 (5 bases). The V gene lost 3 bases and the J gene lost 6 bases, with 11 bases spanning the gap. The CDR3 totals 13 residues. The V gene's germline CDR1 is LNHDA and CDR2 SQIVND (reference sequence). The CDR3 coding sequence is TGTGCCAGTAGTATTGGGCAGGGTGATGGCTACACCTTC. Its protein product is CASSIGQGDGYTF.

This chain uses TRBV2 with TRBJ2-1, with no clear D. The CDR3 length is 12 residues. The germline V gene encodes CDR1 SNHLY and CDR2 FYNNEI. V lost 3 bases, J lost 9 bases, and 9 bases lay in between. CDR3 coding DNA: TGTGCCAGCAGTGATGATAGCTCTGAGCAGTTCTTC. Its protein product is CASSDDSSEQFF.

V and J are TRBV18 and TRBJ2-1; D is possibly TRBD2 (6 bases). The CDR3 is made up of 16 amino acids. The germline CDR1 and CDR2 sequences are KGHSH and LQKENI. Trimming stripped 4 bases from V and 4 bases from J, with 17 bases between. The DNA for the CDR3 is TGTGCCAGCTCACTAGGGACGGGGGAAGGATACAATGAGCAGTTCTTC. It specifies CASSLGTGEGYNEQFF.

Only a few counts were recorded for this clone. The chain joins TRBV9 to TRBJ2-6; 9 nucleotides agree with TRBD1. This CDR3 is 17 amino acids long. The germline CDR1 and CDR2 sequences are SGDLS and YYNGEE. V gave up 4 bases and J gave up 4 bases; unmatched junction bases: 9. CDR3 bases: TGTGCCAGCAGCTCTCCGGGACAGGGAGCGGGGGCCAACGTCCTGACTTTC. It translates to CASSSPGQGAGANVLTF.

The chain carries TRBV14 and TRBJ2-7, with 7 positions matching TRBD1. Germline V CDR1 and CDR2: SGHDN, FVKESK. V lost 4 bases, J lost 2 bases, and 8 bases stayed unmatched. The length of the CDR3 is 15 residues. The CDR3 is CASSPSDRTTYEQYF. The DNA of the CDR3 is TGTGCCAGCAGCCCTTCGGACAGGACAACCTACGAGCAGTACTTC.

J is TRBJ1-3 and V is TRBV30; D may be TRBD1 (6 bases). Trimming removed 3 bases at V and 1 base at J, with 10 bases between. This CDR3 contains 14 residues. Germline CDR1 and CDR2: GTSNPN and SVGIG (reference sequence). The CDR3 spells CAWSRGGSGNTIYF. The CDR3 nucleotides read TGTGCCTGGAGCCGAGGGGGGTCTGGAAACACCATATATTTT.

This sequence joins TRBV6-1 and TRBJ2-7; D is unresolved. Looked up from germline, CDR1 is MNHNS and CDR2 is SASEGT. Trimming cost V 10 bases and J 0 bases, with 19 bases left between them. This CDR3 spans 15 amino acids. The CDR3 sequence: CATKVPHALSYEQYF. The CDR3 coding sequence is TGTGCCACGAAAGTTCCCCATGCCCTCTCCTACGAGCAGTACTTC.

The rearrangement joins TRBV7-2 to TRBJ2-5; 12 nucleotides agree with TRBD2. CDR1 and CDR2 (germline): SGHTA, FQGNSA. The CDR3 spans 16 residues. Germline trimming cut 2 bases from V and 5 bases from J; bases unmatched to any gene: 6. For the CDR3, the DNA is TGTGCCAGCAGCTTAACTAGCGGGAGGACTGCGGAGACCCAGTACTTC. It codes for CASSLTSGRTAETQYF.

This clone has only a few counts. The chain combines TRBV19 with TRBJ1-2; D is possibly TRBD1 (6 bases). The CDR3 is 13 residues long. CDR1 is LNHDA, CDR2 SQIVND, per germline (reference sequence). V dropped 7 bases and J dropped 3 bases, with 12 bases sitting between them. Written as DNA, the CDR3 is TGTGCCAGTAATTTACAGGGAGACTATGGCTACACCTTC. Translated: CASNLQGDYGYTF.

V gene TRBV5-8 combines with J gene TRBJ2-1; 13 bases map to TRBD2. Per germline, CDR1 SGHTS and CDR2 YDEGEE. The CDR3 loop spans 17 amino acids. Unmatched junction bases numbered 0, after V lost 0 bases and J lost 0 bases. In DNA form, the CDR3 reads TGTGCCAGCAGCTTGGGGACTAGCGGGAGCTCCTACAATGAGCAGTTCTTC. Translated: CASSLGTSGSSYNEQFF.

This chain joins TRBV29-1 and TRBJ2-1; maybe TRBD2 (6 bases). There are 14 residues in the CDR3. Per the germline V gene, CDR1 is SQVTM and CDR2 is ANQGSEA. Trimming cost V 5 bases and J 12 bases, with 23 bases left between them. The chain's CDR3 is CSVSPGTTSRVQFF. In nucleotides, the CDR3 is TGCAGCGTTAGCCCCGGTACGACTAGTCGCGTGCAGTTCTTC.

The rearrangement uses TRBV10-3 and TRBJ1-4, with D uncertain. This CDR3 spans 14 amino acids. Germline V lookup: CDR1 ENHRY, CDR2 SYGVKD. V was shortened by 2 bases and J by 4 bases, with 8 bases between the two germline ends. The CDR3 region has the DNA TGTGCCATCAGTGAGGGCCCGAATAATGAAAAACTGTTTTTT. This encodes CAISEGPNNEKLFF.

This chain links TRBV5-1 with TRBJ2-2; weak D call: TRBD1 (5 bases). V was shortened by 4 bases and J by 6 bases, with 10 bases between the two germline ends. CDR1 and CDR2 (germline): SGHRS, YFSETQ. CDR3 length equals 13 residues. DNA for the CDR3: TGCGCCAGCAGCCCGCAGGGATCCGGGGAGCTGTTTTTT. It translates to CASSPQGSGELFF.

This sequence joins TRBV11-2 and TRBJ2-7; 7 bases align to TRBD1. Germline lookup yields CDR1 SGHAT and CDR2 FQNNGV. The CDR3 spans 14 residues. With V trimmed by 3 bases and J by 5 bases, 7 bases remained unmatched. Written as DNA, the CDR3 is TGTGCCAGCAGCTTTCCGACAGGGTCTCACGAGCAGTACTTC. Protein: CASSFPTGSHEQYF.